The sequence of this T cell receptor beta chain was determined in a study of shared clonotypes between healthy human individuals. This clone has just a few counts. Using immunoSEQ multiplex PCR, the repertoire was profiled, and TCRdb retains in-frame clones only, with some absent. The sample holds 400,000 to 500,000 clones; 70% to 80% are singletons and the top ten take over 10%. Donors included only healthy HIV-negative adults lacking recent acute infections or vaccinations. There are 14 residues in the CDR3. J gave up 4 bases and V 6 bases, and 4 bases lay outside the gene matches. CDR1 is SNHLY and CDR2 is FYNNEI in the germline V gene.

The sequenced sample was PBMCs. The TCR comes from a woman aged 40 to 49 in good health. Some clones in this sample may be carry-over from other donors' samples. This chain connects TRBV2 to TRBJ2-2; 8 bases match TRBD1. The CDR3 DNA is TGTGCCAGCAGGGACAGGGCGGGCACCGGGGAGCTGTTTTTT. As protein: CASRDRAGTGELFF.